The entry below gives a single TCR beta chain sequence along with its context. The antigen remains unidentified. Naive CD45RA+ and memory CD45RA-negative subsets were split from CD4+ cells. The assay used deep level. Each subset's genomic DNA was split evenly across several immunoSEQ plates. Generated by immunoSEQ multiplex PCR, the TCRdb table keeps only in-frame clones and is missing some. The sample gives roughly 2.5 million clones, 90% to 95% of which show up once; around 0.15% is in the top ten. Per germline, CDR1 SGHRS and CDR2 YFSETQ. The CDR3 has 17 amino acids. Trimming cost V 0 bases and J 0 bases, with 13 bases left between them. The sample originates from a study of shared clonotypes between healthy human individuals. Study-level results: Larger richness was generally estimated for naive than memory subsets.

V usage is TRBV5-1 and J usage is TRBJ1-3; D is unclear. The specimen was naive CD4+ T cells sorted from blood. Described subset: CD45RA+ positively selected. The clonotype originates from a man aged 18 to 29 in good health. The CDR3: CASSLGISPLSGNTIYF. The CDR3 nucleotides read TGCGCCAGCAGCTTGGGGATTTCCCCCCTCTCTGGAAACACCATATATTTT.